The 27 T cell receptor beta chains below all came from one sample that was sequenced in a study of technical replicates of blood from several donors. The repertoire was sequenced with immunoSEQ multiplex PCR; TCRdb's copy has only in-frame clones and lacks some. The sample has 50,000 to 65,000 clones; 85% to 95% are singletons. The specimen was PBMCs. These receptors all come from a human donor in good health. Some clones in this sample may be carry-over from other donors' samples.

V usage is TRBV7-9 and J usage is TRBJ2-2; weak D call: TRBD2 (5 bases). V lost 2 bases and J 2 bases, leaving 9 bases between the germline ends. The CDR3 sequence is 15 residues long. The germline gives CDR1 SEHNR, CDR2 FQNEAQ (reference sequence). CDR3 nucleotides: TGTGCCAGCAGCTTACCAGCGGTCAACACCGGGGAGCTGTTTTTT. Translated, it gives CASSLPAVNTGELFF.

The chain's CDR3 is CASSQNYRPHHEQYF. CDR3 nucleotide sequence: TGCGCCAGCAGCCAAAATTACAGGCCCCACCACGAGCAGTACTTC. The chain employs TRBV4-1 and TRBJ2-7; D is possibly TRBD1 (5 bases). Trimming took off 2 bases at V and 5 bases at J, with 16 bases between the two ends. CDR1 and CDR2 (germline): MGHRA, YSYEKL. This CDR3 has 15 amino acids.

This chain links TRBV4-3 with TRBJ1-1; 9 nucleotides align to TRBD1. Germline values: CDR1 LGHNA, CDR2 YSLEER. The CDR3 totals 16 residues. The V gene end was trimmed by 1 base and the J gene end by 2 bases; junction bases not matched to a gene: 5. The CDR3 loop is CASSQAQGASNTEAFF. CDR3 DNA: TGCGCCAGCAGCCAAGCACAGGGGGCCTCTAACACTGAAGCTTTCTTT.

The V and J genes are TRBV5-4 and TRBJ2-5; TRBD2 matches 7 bases. The length of the CDR3 is 15 residues. The germline V gene encodes CDR1 SGHNT and CDR2 YYREEE (reference sequence). J lost 0 bases, V lost 2 bases, and 4 bases had no gene match. CDR3 DNA sequence: TGTGCCAGCAGCTTTGAGGCGGGAGACCAAGAGACCCAGTACTTC. As protein: CASSFEAGDQETQYF.

Comments on this clone: The sample carries other DNA sequences with the same CDR3. The chain uses TRBV15 and TRBJ2-3; D call uncertain. The CDR3 covers 14 residues. Germline V CDR1 and CDR2: LNHNV, YYDKDF (reference sequence). Trimming took off 0 bases at V and 3 bases at J, with 7 bases between the two ends. The CDR3 loop is CATSRDYVTDTQYF. For the CDR3, the DNA is TGTGCCACCAGCAGAGACTACGTTACAGATACGCAGTATTTT.

The CDR3 loop is CASSPQSGRGGEQYF. Here the CDR3 DNA reads TGTGCCAGCAGCCCTCAGTCGGGGCGGGGGGGAGAGCAGTACTTC. The V call is TRBV7-3, the J call TRBJ2-7, with 9 bases lining up with TRBD2. Germline loops: CDR1 SGHTA, CDR2 FQGTGA. The CDR3 runs to 15 residues. Germline trimming cut 5 bases from V and 7 bases from J; bases unmatched to any gene: 12.

The genes are TRBV7-9 and TRBJ2-7, with a weak D call TRBD2 (6 bases). V shed 4 bases and J shed 2 bases, with 12 bases lying between them. Germline values: CDR1 SEHNR, CDR2 FQNEAQ (reference sequence). CDR3 length: 14 amino acids. CDR3 sequence (DNA): TGTGCCAGCAGCTCTAGGGAGGTTCCCTACGAGCAGTACTTC. It codes for CASSSREVPYEQYF.

V gene TRBV19 combines with J gene TRBJ2-5, with 10 bases identical to TRBD2. The CDR3 sequence is 16 residues long. Unmatched junction bases numbered 5, after V lost 3 bases and J lost 1 base. Germline V gene sequence: CDR1 LNHDA, CDR2 SQIVND (reference sequence). CDR3 nucleotide sequence: TGTGCCAGTAGTATTACACTAGCGGGGCGCCAAGAGACCCAGTACTTC. Residues: CASSITLAGRQETQYF.

The chain carries TRBV9 and TRBJ1-6; D might be TRBD1 (6 bases). Looked up from germline, CDR1 is SGDLS and CDR2 is YYNGEE. The CDR3 spans 16 residues. V was pared by 0 bases and J by 8 bases, with 15 bases between. As DNA, the CDR3 is TGTGCCAGCAGCGTAGGGTGGGGGGGCTTGTATTCACCCCTCCACTTT. Protein sequence: CASSVGWGGLYSPLHF.

V usage is TRBV14 and J usage is TRBJ2-7, with TRBD2 as a possible D gene (5 bases). The CDR3 is 15 amino acids. The germline gives CDR1 SGHDN, CDR2 FVKESK. Deletions cut 0 bases from V and 1 base from J, with 10 bases between. CDR3 amino acids: CASSQESGRSYEQYF. In nucleotides, the CDR3 is TGTGCCAGCAGCCAAGAATCGGGGAGATCCTACGAGCAGTACTTC.

The V call is TRBV7-8, the J call TRBJ2-2, with D unclear. Trimming took 1 base from V and 3 from J, leaving 6 bases between them. Germline V CDR1 and CDR2: SGHVS, FQNEAQ. The CDR3 runs 14 residues. CDR3 residues: CASSLVSYTGELFF. CDR3 nucleotides: TGTGCCAGCAGCTTAGTATCCTACACCGGGGAGCTGTTTTTT.

The chain links TRBV6-5 to TRBJ1-1; D is perhaps TRBD1 (6 bases). CDR3 length equals 15 residues. In germline, CDR1 is MNHEY, CDR2 SVGAGI. The germline V and J ends were trimmed by 8 bases and 4 bases, with 20 bases remaining between them. CDR3 nucleotide sequence: TGTGCCAGCCGCAGAAAGGGGGGGCCTCGCACTGAAGCTTTCTTT. Protein: CASRRKGGPRTEAFF.

The chain links TRBV11-2 to TRBJ1-1; the D is unclear. Trimming removed 1 base at V and 0 bases at J, with 6 bases between. The CDR3 sequence is 14 residues long. Germline CDR1 SGHAT, CDR2 FQNNGV. The CDR3 DNA reads as TGTGCCAGCAGCTTAGGTTCGGTGAACACTGAAGCTTTCTTT. It codes for CASSLGSVNTEAFF.

CDR3 DNA sequence: TGTGCCATCCGCCGGGATGGTTATTACGAGCAGTACTTC. Residues: CAIRRDGYYEQYF. The chain carries TRBV10-3 and TRBJ2-7; a weak D match, TRBD2 (5 bases). With 8 bases removed from V and 4 bases from J, the gap between germline ends came to 15 bases. The V gene's germline CDR1 is ENHRY and CDR2 SYGVKD. The CDR3 runs to 13 residues.

The chain is built from TRBV4-1 and TRBJ2-7; 7 bases align to TRBD2. This CDR3 comprises 15 residues. V lost 0 bases to trimming and J lost 4 bases; unmatched junction nucleotides: 6. Per the germline V gene, CDR1 is MGHRA and CDR2 is YSYEKL. CDR3: CASSQETREAYEQYF. As DNA, the CDR3 is TGCGCCAGCAGCCAAGAAACTCGGGAGGCGTACGAGCAGTACTTC.

The chain recombines TRBV6-6 with TRBJ1-2; D is ambiguous. V lost 5 bases to trimming and J lost 5 bases, with 15 bases between them. Germline V gives CDR1 MNHNY, CDR2 SVGAGI (reference sequence). The CDR3 has 14 residues. CDR3 nucleotides: TGTGCCAGCAGTAACCTCCCAGAGACTTATGGCTACACCTTC. This translates into CASSNLPETYGYTF.

V gene TRBV18 combines with J gene TRBJ2-2; D remains ambiguous. This CDR3 has 17 amino acids. With 6 bases removed from V and 1 base from J, the gap between germline ends came to 18 bases. Per germline, CDR1 KGHSH and CDR2 LQKENI. The CDR3 spells CASSRRSQAGNTGELFF. The DNA of the CDR3 is TGTGCCAGCTCCCGCAGGTCCCAGGCTGGGAACACCGGGGAGCTGTTTTTT.

The chain is built from TRBV14 and TRBJ2-7; 7 nucleotides align to TRBD1. The CDR3 is 14 amino acids. In germline, CDR1 is SGHDN, CDR2 FVKESK. V shed 2 bases and J 0 bases; nucleotides not matched to a gene: 1. The CDR3 loop reads CASSQPGGSYEQYF. In nucleotides, the CDR3 is TGTGCCAGCAGCCAACCAGGGGGCTCCTACGAGCAGTACTTC. Combining the CDR3 with reference TRBV14 and TRBJ2-7 gives the whole variable domain EAGVTQFPSHSVIEKGQTVTLRCDPISGHDNLYWYRRVMGKEIKFLLHFVKESKQDESGMPNNRFLAERTGGTYSTLKVQPAELEDSGVYFCASSQPGGSYEQYFGPGTRLTVT.

The chain uses TRBV10-3 and TRBJ2-7, with TRBD2 matching 7 bases. In germline, CDR1 is ENHRY, CDR2 SYGVKD. V was pared by 0 bases and J by 1 base, with 9 bases of the junction left unmatched. The CDR3 loop spans 17 amino acids. CDR3 residues: CAISESSPGLLSYEQYF. In DNA, the CDR3 is TGTGCCATCAGTGAGTCGTCTCCGGGACTACTTTCCTACGAGCAGTACTTC.

J is TRBJ2-6 and V is TRBV4-2; no definite D call. Germline values: CDR1 LGHNA, CDR2 YNFKEQ. V was pared by 0 bases and J by 1 base, with 10 bases between. The CDR3 has 17 amino acids. The DNA for the CDR3 is TGTGCCAGCAGCCAAGACTCCCACTTTTCTGGGGCCAACGTCCTGACTTTC. The encoded protein is CASSQDSHFSGANVLTF.

This clone showed up just a few times. This rearrangement joins TRBV7-2 to TRBJ2-7, with a possible D match to TRBD2 (6 bases). The V gene lost 5 bases and the J gene lost 6 bases, with 17 bases spanning the gap. The CDR3 is 14 amino acids. Germline lookup yields CDR1 SGHTA and CDR2 FQGNSA. CDR3 DNA: TGTGCCAGCAGCGAACGGGGGTTTCGGACCGAGCAGTACTTC. This sequence encodes CASSERGFRTEQYF.

CDR3 protein: CASSQEIGVTGNTIYF. The CDR3 region has the DNA TGCGCCAGCAGCCAAGAAATAGGGGTGACTGGAAACACCATATATTTT. The chain links TRBV4-1 to TRBJ1-3; tentative D call: TRBD1 (5 bases). V was clipped by 0 bases and J by 2 bases, with 11 bases between them. The germline gives CDR1 MGHRA, CDR2 YSYEKL. The CDR3 covers 16 residues.

The gene calls are TRBV9 and TRBJ2-2, with D possibly matching TRBD1 (6 bases). V lost 5 bases, J lost 4 bases, and 18 bases lay in between. The CDR3 runs 16 residues. Per the germline V gene, CDR1 is SGDLS and CDR2 is YYNGEE. CDR3 sequence reads: CASSARGQGSTGELFF. The CDR3 DNA is TGTGCCAGCAGTGCGAGAGGGCAGGGGAGCACCGGGGAGCTGTTTTTT.

This chain uses TRBV27 with TRBJ1-2, with D perhaps TRBD1 (5 bases). Germline lookup yields CDR1 MNHEY and CDR2 SMNVEV (reference sequence). There are 16 residues in the CDR3. V lost 5 bases, J lost 0 bases, and 16 bases lay in between. In DNA, the CDR3 is TGTGCCAGCAGTCGTGAAGGCAGGGCCTCTAACTATGGCTACACCTTC. Protein sequence: CASSREGRASNYGYTF.

V and J are TRBV6-6 and TRBJ1-5; D is perhaps TRBD1 (6 bases). V gave up 6 bases and J gave up 0 bases, with 12 bases separating them. The CDR3 totals 15 residues. CDR1 is MNHNY, CDR2 SVGAGI, per germline (reference sequence). This CDR3 is CASSLGQNSNQPQHF. For the CDR3, the DNA is TGTGCCAGCAGCCTTGGACAGAATAGCAATCAGCCCCAGCATTTT.

The CDR3 loop reads CASSLGGPYNEQFF. The DNA for the CDR3 is TGTGCCAGCAGCTTGGGGGGGCCTTACAATGAGCAGTTCTTC. V and J are TRBV7-3 and TRBJ2-1; D perhaps matches TRBD2 (7 bases). CDR1 is SGHTA and CDR2 is FQGTGA in the germline V gene. Trimming pared 3 bases from V and 4 bases from J, leaving 10 bases between. The CDR3 covers 14 residues.

The rearrangement links TRBV18 to TRBJ2-1; TRBD1 aligns across 9 bases. Germline V gives CDR1 KGHSH, CDR2 LQKENI. V dropped 4 bases and J dropped 5; count of bases not matched to a gene: 3. The CDR3 totals 14 residues. CDR3 DNA: TGTGCCAGCTCACTCGGACAGGGGAACAATGAGCAGTTCTTC. Protein product: CASSLGQGNNEQFF.